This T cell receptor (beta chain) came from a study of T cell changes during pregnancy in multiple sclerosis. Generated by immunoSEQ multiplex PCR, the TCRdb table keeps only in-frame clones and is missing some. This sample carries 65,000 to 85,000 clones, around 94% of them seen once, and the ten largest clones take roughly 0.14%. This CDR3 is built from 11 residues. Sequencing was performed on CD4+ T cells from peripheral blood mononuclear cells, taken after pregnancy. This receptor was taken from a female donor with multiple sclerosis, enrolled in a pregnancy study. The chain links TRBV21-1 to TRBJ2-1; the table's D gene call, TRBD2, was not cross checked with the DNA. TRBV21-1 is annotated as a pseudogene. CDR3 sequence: CASSPTREQFF. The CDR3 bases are TGTGCCAGCAGCCCAACGCGTGAGCAGTTCTTC.